One and the same sample provided the 21 T cell receptor beta chains below, sequenced in a study of T cell responses to AZD1222 COVID-19 vaccine (dated by TCRdb to 2020 to 2022). The library was built by means of the immunoSEQ multiplex PCR assay. TCRdb took this table from immuneACCESS and kept in-frame rearrangements with V and J called. Such tables lack part of the clones; where checked against another copy, unresolved V genes explain under half of the gap, and the rest is unexplained. The sample profile shows some 200,000 clones; around 90% of them were found once. The ten largest clonotypes hold around 26% of the sample. Sample time point, as interpreted from the label and publication: about 28 days (+/-7) after the second vaccine dose. This specimen was peripheral blood, taken 28 days after the second AZD1222 dose. The receptors were gathered from an adult who received the AZD1222 COVID-19 vaccine.

The table lists this clone with a count of one. This chain joins TRBV18 and TRBJ2-7; D might be TRBD1 (6 bases). CDR1 and CDR2 (germline): KGHSH, LQKENI. This CDR3 has 17 amino acids. The V gene lost 6 bases and the J gene lost 2 bases, with 23 bases spanning the gap. The CDR3 sequence: CASSETSRRDTAYEQYF. CDR3 coding DNA: TGTGCCAGCTCCGAGACCAGTCGCCGGGACACCGCCTACGAGCAGTACTTC.

V usage is TRBV15 and J usage is TRBJ2-7, with D perhaps assigned TRBD1 or TRBD2 (5 bases each). This CDR3 contains 16 residues. V lost 0 bases and J 3 bases, leaving 15 bases between the germline ends. Germline V gene data show CDR1 as LNHNV and CDR2 as YYDKDF (reference sequence). CDR3 sequence reads: CATSRDAEARGYEQYF. CDR3 nucleotides: TGTGCCACCAGCAGAGATGCGGAGGCTAGGGGCTACGAGCAGTACTTC.

V gene TRBV6-5 combines with J gene TRBJ2-1; TRBD2 aligns across 8 bases. Germline V gene lookup returns CDR1 MNHEY and CDR2 SVGAGI. The CDR3 consists of 16 residues. Losses at the gene ends were 4 bases for V and 3 bases for J; bases not matched to a gene: 8. CDR3 DNA: TGTGCCAGCAGTTCCCCTTCGGGAGGGTTCTACAATGAGCAGTTCTTC. Translation: CASSSPSGGFYNEQFF.

The chain uses TRBV11-3 and TRBJ2-7, with D perhaps matching TRBD2 (6 bases). V was cut by 3 bases and J by 3 bases, with 18 bases left in between. The CDR3 is made up of 16 amino acids. Germline CDR1 SGHNT, CDR2 YENEEA. This chain's CDR3 is CASSFYRGAANYEQYF. Written as DNA, the CDR3 is TGTGCCAGCAGCTTCTACCGCGGGGCGGCGAACTACGAGCAGTACTTC.

J is TRBJ2-7 and V is TRBV6-5; D not certain. The ends were cut back, 4 bases at V and 9 bases at J, with 10 bases in the middle. The germline gives CDR1 MNHEY, CDR2 SVGAGI. This CDR3 spans 11 amino acids. DNA for the CDR3: TGTGCCAGCAGTTCGGGCTTGGGGCAGTACTTC. Translated, it gives CASSSGLGQYF.

This clone was recorded a few times. The CDR3 spells CASSQQGASNQPQHF. CDR3 nucleotide sequence: TGTGCCAGCAGCCAACAAGGGGCGAGCAATCAGCCCCAGCATTTT. The chain recombines TRBV3-1 (or the pseudogene TRBV3-2) with TRBJ1-5; a possible D gene is TRBD1 (5 bases). The CDR3 is made up of 15 amino acids. V was shortened by 2 bases and J by 1 base, with 9 bases between the two germline ends. CDR1 and CDR2 (germline): LGHDT, YNNKEL (reference sequence).

The chain links TRBV25-1 to TRBJ1-3; 10 bases match TRBD1. The length of the CDR3 is 13 residues. V lost 5 bases to trimming and J lost 6 bases; unmatched junction nucleotides: 1. Germline CDR1 reads MGHDK; CDR2 reads SYGVNS. The CDR3 is CASSRQGANTIYF. CDR3 sequence (DNA): TGTGCCAGCAGTAGACAGGGGGCAAACACCATATATTTT. Full variable domain (rest looked up from reference TRBV25-1 and TRBJ1-3): EADIYQTPRYLVIGTGKKITLECSQTMGHDKMYWYQQDPGMELHLIHYSYGVNSTEKGDLSSESTVSRIRTEHFPLTLESARPSHTSQYLCASSRQGANTIYFGEGSWLTVV.

The V call is TRBV7-3, the J call TRBJ2-7; 9 bases are a match to TRBD2. V gave up 5 bases and J gave up 0 bases; unmatched junction bases: 5. The CDR3 extends over 15 amino acids. Looked up from germline, CDR1 is SGHTA and CDR2 is FQGTGA. The CDR3 DNA is TGTGCCAGCAGCCCAGTAGCGGGGGCCTCCTACGAGCAGTACTTC. Its protein product is CASSPVAGASYEQYF.

This sequence joins TRBV5-4 and TRBJ2-1; perhaps TRBD1 as D (5 bases). This CDR3 has 12 amino acids. Deletions cut 7 bases from V and 9 bases from J, with 14 bases between. CDR1 and CDR2 from the germline V gene are SGHNT and YYREEE (reference sequence). CDR3 in DNA: TGTGCCAGCCGCCAGGGAACGGTTGAGCAGTTCTTC. This sequence encodes CASRQGTVEQFF.

The DNA of the CDR3 is TGTGCCAGCGGGGGATGCCGGGACAGGGGGTTTCAGCCCCAGCATTTT. Its protein is CASGGCRDRGFQPQHF. The chain combines TRBV6-4 with TRBJ1-5; 11 bases map to TRBD1. J lost 6 bases, V lost 8 bases, and 12 bases had no gene match. The CDR3 has 16 residues. Germline CDR1 and CDR2: MRHNA and SNTAGT.

The chain couples TRBV4-2 to TRBJ1-5; D is undetermined. CDR3 length: 15 residues. V was cut by 0 bases and J by 2 bases, with 8 bases left in between. Germline values: CDR1 LGHNA, CDR2 YNFKEQ. The CDR3 region is CASSQEEGGNQPQHF. The CDR3 region has the DNA TGTGCCAGCAGCCAAGAGGAAGGCGGCAATCAGCCCCAGCATTTT.

The gene calls are TRBV6-5 and TRBJ2-5, with 7 bases aligning to TRBD2. CDR3 length equals 14 residues. V lost 6 bases, J lost 3 bases, and 7 bases stayed unmatched. Germline lookup yields CDR1 MNHEY and CDR2 SVGAGI. This CDR3 reads CASRPRGGKETQYF. CDR3 nucleotide sequence: TGTGCCAGCAGACCCCGGGGAGGGAAAGAGACCCAGTACTTC.

This chain links TRBV18 with TRBJ2-1; D perhaps matches TRBD1 (6 bases). The CDR3 runs to 12 residues. V gave up 6 bases and J gave up 7 bases, with 10 bases separating them. The germline V gene encodes CDR1 KGHSH and CDR2 LQKENI. CDR3 loop: CASSYRENEQFF. CDR3 coding DNA: TGTGCCAGCTCCTACAGGGAAAATGAGCAGTTCTTC.

The V call is TRBV7-6, the J call TRBJ2-1; D is perhaps TRBD1 or TRBD2 (5 bases each). This CDR3 contains 17 residues. V lost 1 base and J lost 0, with 13 bases in between. The germline V gene encodes CDR1 SGHVS and CDR2 FNYEAQ. CDR3 residues: CASSLVGRGTSYNEQFF. CDR3 nucleotide sequence: TGTGCCAGCAGCTTAGTGGGTAGAGGGACCTCCTACAATGAGCAGTTCTTC. Combining the CDR3 with reference TRBV7-6 and TRBJ2-1 gives the whole variable domain GAGVSQSPRYKVTKRGQDVALRCDPISGHVSLYWYRQALGQGPEFLTYFNYEAQQDKSGLPNDRFSAERPEGSISTLTIQRTEQRDSAMYRCASSLVGRGTSYNEQFFGPGTRLTVL.

This clone was observed once. The rearrangement uses TRBV5-6 and TRBJ2-5, with 7 bases that match TRBD2. Germline V CDR1 and CDR2: SGHDT, YYEEEE. The CDR3 sequence is 14 residues long. V was pared by 2 bases and J by 2 bases, with 3 bases of the junction left unmatched. In DNA, the CDR3 is TGTGCCAGCAGCTTCGGCGGGAGACAAGAGACCCAGTACTTC. Its protein product is CASSFGGRQETQYF.

This chain links TRBV7-2 with TRBJ2-7, with D hard to call. CDR3 length: 13 amino acids. V was shortened by 2 bases and J by 7 bases, with 12 bases between the two germline ends. Germline-derived CDR1 and CDR2 are SGHTA and FQGNSA. The CDR3 coding sequence is TGTGCCAGCAGCTTAAACAGCCCTCCTGAGCAGTACTTC. It is translated as CASSLNSPPEQYF.

DNA for the CDR3: TGTGCCAGCAGCCAAGGCCCGGCTACGGGTTCACCCCTCCACTTT. This sequence encodes CASSQGPATGSPLHF. The chain employs TRBV3-1 (or the pseudogene TRBV3-2) and TRBJ1-6; no reliable D call. V lost 1 base and J lost 9, with 13 bases in between. CDR1 LGHDT and CDR2 YNNKEL come from the germline V gene (reference sequence). CDR3 length: 15 amino acids.

This chain joins TRBV7-6 and TRBJ1-1; the D gene is possibly TRBD1 (5 bases). Trimming cost V 5 bases and J 0 bases, with 13 bases left between them. The CDR3 totals 15 residues. Germline assignment: CDR1 SGHVS and CDR2 FNYEAQ. The CDR3 loop is CASSPPQGVNTEAFF. CDR3 DNA: TGTGCCAGCAGCCCACCCCAGGGAGTGAACACTGAAGCTTTCTTT. Complete variable domain (other parts from reference TRBV7-6 and TRBJ1-1): GAGVSQSPRYKVTKRGQDVALRCDPISGHVSLYWYRQALGQGPEFLTYFNYEAQQDKSGLPNDRFSAERPEGSISTLTIQRTEQRDSAMYRCASSPPQGVNTEAFFGQGTRLTVV.

The chain employs TRBV5-1 and TRBJ2-5, with D unclear. V lost 0 bases and J 1 base, leaving 10 bases between the germline ends. Germline assignment: CDR1 SGHRS and CDR2 YFSETQ. CDR3 length: 15 residues. The CDR3 DNA follows: TGCGCCAGCAGCTTGGGTCCTCAAACCCAAGAGACCCAGTACTTC. It specifies CASSLGPQTQETQYF.

This chain uses TRBV11-3 with TRBJ2-7, with TRBD2 matching 16 bases. Trimming at V came to 5 bases and at J to 7 bases, leaving 5 bases not matched to a gene. CDR3 length: 15 amino acids. From germline, CDR1 is SGHNT and CDR2 YENEEA. The CDR3 here is CASSLGTSGRGEQYF. The CDR3 DNA is TGTGCCAGCAGCCTGGGGACTAGCGGGAGGGGAGAGCAGTACTTC.

The chain links TRBV25-1 to TRBJ2-2, with a possible D match to TRBD1 (6 bases). Between the trimmed V and J ends, which lost 7 bases and 2 bases, there was a span of 11 bases. Germline CDR1 reads MGHDK; CDR2 reads SYGVNS. The CDR3 length is 14 residues. CDR3 region: CASNPDRNTGELFF. The CDR3 coding sequence is TGTGCCAGCAATCCGGACAGAAACACCGGGGAGCTGTTTTTT.